This T cell receptor (beta chain) comes out of a study of PD-1 blockade in classical Hodgkin lymphoma. Time point specified: cycle 4 day 1 (C4D1), after less than seven weeks of nivolumab. After autologous stem cell transplantation all patients relapsed, and prior brentuximab vedotin exposure differed between cohorts. Clones were read by immunoSEQ multiplex PCR, and TCRdb kept only the in-frame ones, dropping some. Among 27,000 or so clones listed, approximately 72% were seen once. This CDR3 has 18 amino acids. The trim removed 4 bases at V and 4 bases at J, leaving 15 bases unmatched. CDR1 is SGHDN and CDR2 is FVKESK in the germline V gene.

The clonotype comes from a human donor with classical Hodgkin lymphoma. J is TRBJ1-3 and V is TRBV14, with 8 bases lining up with TRBD1. The sequenced sample was peripheral blood mononuclear cells (PBMCs), obtained before the fourth cycle of nivolumab. The CDR3 region is CASSLRNHDRGFGNTIYF. The CDR3 DNA sequence: TGTGCCAGCAGCCTCAGAAACCACGACAGGGGCTTCGGAAACACCATATATTTT.